This TCR beta chain was sequenced during a study of blood T cell repertoires in COVID-19 (TCRdb year 2020). With regard to the full study: Samples covering the acute and convalescent phases of COVID-19 were provided by collaborators in the United States, Italy and Spain. The material from the prospective study consisted of cDNA or gDNA derived from T cells, B-cell-depleted T cells, or PBMCs. Deeply sampled blood TCRbeta repertoires from subjects exposed to, actively infected with, or recovered from COVID-19 were included in the dataset. A freely available public database, intended as a resource for researchers studying the immune response to SARS-CoV-2, is where the repertoires were released. Samples were obtained from the ongoing ImmuneRACE study (first 160 participants) and from about 1,300 subjects provided by 6 global collaborators. A de-identified subject ID, COVID-19 status, age in years and sex were almost always included in the sample metadata. Where available, HLA class I and class II types were taken from metadata supplied by the sample provider and were not determined by assay-based typing.

CDR1 is given as SGHDT and CDR2 as YYEEEE, both from the germline V gene. Clipping removes 2 bases from V and 6 bases from J, with 5 as the unmatched junction base count. The CDR3 has 14 amino acids, counting the end cysteine and phenylalanine. Here the CDR3 DNA is all that survives: 42 bases in frame from base 1. The paper as a whole reports these results and caveats: The amount of clinical and demographic metadata varied by source and participant and was provided uncurated.

One collaborating source in Seattle enrolled patients while the patients were actively infected and followed the patients over time throughout the course of disease. Each collaborating institution followed its own protocols to collect whole blood in K2EDTA tubes. For TCRbeta analysis, collaborators shipped samples as frozen whole blood, isolated PBMCs, or DNA extracted from either of those sample types. The immunoSEQ Assay, a bias-controlled multiplex PCR, was used to amplify TCRbeta CDR3 regions from genomic DNA. On the authors' methods: The number of nucleated cells in each sample was estimated by amplification of reference gene primers within the assay. To quantify the absolute abundance of each unique TCRbeta CDR3 rearrangement, sequence reads were collapsed and filtered. For each sample, productive Simpson clonality was calculated by taking the square root of Simpson's diversity index across productive rearrangements. Drawn from immuneACCESS, this table holds only the in-frame rearrangements with V and J called that TCRdb kept. Clones are partly lost; checked studies trace under half to an unresolved V gene and leave the rest unexplained. That table gives V, J and clone size, and the DNA gave D and trimming. Within this sample are approximately 160,000 clones, with approximately 95% of them counted one time only. In total, the top ten clones hold around 2% of the sample.

As for this clone: No cognate antigen has been identified for it. Base-call qualities are not available, and no considerably larger clone is one nucleotide away.

The sequence came from a woman in her sixties or seventies with COVID-19, enrolled during active disease. Recombination connected TRBV5-6 to TRBJ1-5; 7 middle bases align to TRBD1. The material sequenced was peripheral blood. The CDR3 has the sequence CASSFQQGGQPQHF. In nucleotide form, the sequence is TGTGCCAGCAGCTTTCAGCAGGGGGGTCAGCCCCAGCATTTT.